This T cell receptor beta chain originates from a study of shared clonotypes between healthy human individuals. From germline, CDR1 is ENHRY and CDR2 SYGVKD. This CDR3 is 15 amino acids long. Trimming removed 5 bases from V and 2 bases from J; junction bases left unmatched: 3. Assay: immunoSEQ multiplex PCR; the TCRdb copy retains only in-frame clones and omits some. The sample lists roughly 2 million clones, roughly 95% occurring once. Only CD45RO-negative cells positively selected for CCR7 counted as naive CD8 cells, so terminally differentiated effector memory CD45RA+ cells were excluded. Healthy and HIV-negative, the adult donors had no recent acute infections or vaccinations.

The sequenced material came from naive CD8+ T cells sorted from blood. J is TRBJ2-1 and V is TRBV10-3; the match to TRBD2 covers 10 bases. This TCR was sampled from a man between 18 and 29 years old in good health. The CDR3 region is CAISPSGSTYNEQFF. The CDR3 coding sequence is TGTGCCATCAGTCCTAGCGGGAGTACCTACAATGAGCAGTTCTTC.